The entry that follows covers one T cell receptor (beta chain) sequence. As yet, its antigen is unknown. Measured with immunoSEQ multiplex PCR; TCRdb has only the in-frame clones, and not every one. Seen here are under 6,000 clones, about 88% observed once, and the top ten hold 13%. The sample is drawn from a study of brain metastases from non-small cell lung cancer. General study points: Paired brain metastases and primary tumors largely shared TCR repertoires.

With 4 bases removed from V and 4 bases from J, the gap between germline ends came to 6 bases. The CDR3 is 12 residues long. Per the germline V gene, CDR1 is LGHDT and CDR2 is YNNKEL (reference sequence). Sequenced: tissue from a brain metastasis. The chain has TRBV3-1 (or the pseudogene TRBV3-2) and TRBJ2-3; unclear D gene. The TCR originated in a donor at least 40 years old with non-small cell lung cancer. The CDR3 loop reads CASSPRADTQYF. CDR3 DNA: TGTGCCAGCAGCCCCAGAGCAGATACGCAGTATTTT.